Below, 19 T cell receptor beta chains from the same sample are listed, as sequenced in a study of CD8+ T cells in alopecia areata. The treatment denotes: oral pan-JAK inhibitor, 5-10 mg twice daily. Following RNA extraction, reverse transcription yielded cDNA that acted as the sequencing template. Assay used: immunoSEQ multiplex PCR; TCRdb lists only in-frame clones, some missing. The sample lists fewer than 150,000 clones, roughly four fifths occurring once. The sequenced sample was CD8+ T cells sorted from blood, obtained at week 4, from a patient treated with tofacitinib. The receptors were sampled from a human donor with alopecia areata.

The chain employs TRBV15 and TRBJ2-1; 8 positions match TRBD2. With V trimmed by 0 bases and J by 2 bases, 3 bases remained unmatched. In germline, CDR1 is LNHNV, CDR2 YYDKDF (reference sequence). This CDR3 has 16 amino acids. As DNA, the CDR3 is TGTGCCACCAGCAGAGATCGGGGGGGCGCCTACAATGAGCAGTTCTTC. Translation: CATSRDRGGAYNEQFF.

The rearrangement uses TRBV7-9 and TRBJ1-2; D is possibly TRBD1 (5 bases). The CDR3 has 17 amino acids. The V end lost 6 bases, the J end lost 3 bases, and 23 bases lay between the germline ends. The germline CDR1 and CDR2 sequences are SEHNR and FQNEAQ (reference sequence). The CDR3 region is CASRNRDGETGDYGYTF. The CDR3 region has the DNA TGTGCCAGCAGAAACCGGGACGGAGAAACGGGTGACTATGGCTACACCTTC.

The CDR3 DNA is TGTGCCATCAGTGAACAGGGGGCGGCCGGGGAGCTGTTTTTT. This gives the protein CAISEQGAAGELFF. The V gene is TRBV10-3, the J gene TRBJ2-2; TRBD1 matches at 9 bases. Trimming took 3 bases from V and 6 from J; bases not matched to a gene: 2. Per the germline V gene, CDR1 is ENHRY and CDR2 is SYGVKD. The CDR3 totals 14 residues.

The CDR3 DNA is TGTGCCAGTAGTATATGGTATAGCCGAATAAATGAGCAGTTCTTC. Translation: CASSIWYSRINEQFF. The chain joins TRBV19 to TRBJ2-1; D is unclear. There are 15 residues in the CDR3. V lost 2 bases and J lost 7, with 15 bases in between. Germline V lookup: CDR1 LNHDA, CDR2 SQIVND (reference sequence).

The rearrangement joins TRBV6-1 to TRBJ2-3; tentatively, D is TRBD2 (5 bases). In germline, CDR1 is MNHNS, CDR2 SASEGT. The CDR3 runs 13 residues. Trimming pared 2 bases from V and 5 bases from J, leaving 8 bases between. As DNA, the CDR3 is TGTGCCAGCAGTGAATGGACTTTAGATACGCAGTATTTT. The encoded protein is CASSEWTLDTQYF.

This clone was observed a handful of times. V gene TRBV7-8 combines with J gene TRBJ2-3; 10 positions agree with TRBD2. V trimming: 3 bases; J trimming: 7 bases; junction bases outside the gene matches: 10. The CDR3 runs 16 residues. The germline V gene encodes CDR1 SGHVS and CDR2 FQNEAQ. CDR3 sequence: CASSLEERGGPYTQYF. In DNA, the CDR3 is TGTGCCAGCAGCTTGGAAGAGCGGGGGGGCCCATATACGCAGTATTTT.

The chain links TRBV4-2 to TRBJ2-3; 9 bases are a match to TRBD1. Germline loops: CDR1 LGHNA, CDR2 YNFKEQ. The CDR3 spans 15 residues. V trimming: 5 bases; J trimming: 6 bases; junction bases outside the gene matches: 9. The CDR3 region has the DNA TGTGCCAGCAGCTCCGGGACAGGGAGGTGGGATACGCAGTATTTT. Translated, it gives CASSSGTGRWDTQYF.

DNA of the CDR3: TGTGCCAGCAGCATTGGGGACAGTTACGAGCAGTACTTC. Translated, it gives CASSIGDSYEQYF. V usage is TRBV7-6 and J usage is TRBJ2-7; 7 bases are a match to TRBD1. This CDR3 has 13 residues. Germline values: CDR1 SGHVS, CDR2 FNYEAQ. V shed 5 bases, J shed 4 bases, and the junction held 5 bases outside the gene matches.

This rearrangement joins TRBV6-5 to TRBJ2-1; 7 bases align to TRBD1. The CDR3 is made up of 15 amino acids. The V and J ends lost 7 bases and 5 bases, in that order; junction bases with no gene match: 11. CDR1 MNHEY and CDR2 SVGAGI come from the germline V gene. The CDR3 is CASTLGQMNNNEQFF. The CDR3 DNA sequence: TGTGCCAGCACCTTGGGACAGATGAATAACAATGAGCAGTTCTTC.

V gene TRBV7-2 combines with J gene TRBJ2-5, with D perhaps matching TRBD1 (6 bases). The CDR3 sequence is 14 residues long. Germline CDR1 reads SGHTA; CDR2 reads FQGNSA. The ends were cut back, 1 base at V and 3 bases at J, with 9 bases in the middle. The CDR3 DNA reads as TGTGCCAGCAGCTTAGAGGCAGGGGAAGAGACCCAGTACTTC. It translates to CASSLEAGEETQYF.

The chain uses TRBV14 and TRBJ2-7; D possibly corresponds to TRBD2 (5 bases). V was cut by 4 bases and J by 5 bases, with 12 bases left in between. This CDR3 has 13 amino acids. CDR1 and CDR2 from the germline V gene are SGHDN and FVKESK. DNA for the CDR3: TGTGCCAGCAGCCCCCTAGCTTCCGACGAGCAGTACTTC. This translates into CASSPLASDEQYF.

The rearrangement links TRBV5-1 to TRBJ1-2; D not certain. CDR3 size: 12 residues. Germline V gene lookup returns CDR1 SGHRS and CDR2 YFSETQ. Between the trimmed V and J ends, which lost 7 bases and 8 bases, there was a span of 15 bases. The DNA for the CDR3 is TGCGCCAGCGTTGGGGATCTCCCAGGCTACACCTTC. Translating it yields CASVGDLPGYTF.

The rearrangement uses TRBV7-9 and TRBJ1-1; D might be TRBD1 (6 bases). The CDR3 is made up of 16 amino acids. Germline loops: CDR1 SEHNR, CDR2 FQNEAQ (reference sequence). The V end lost 6 bases, the J end lost 0 bases, and 17 bases lay between the germline ends. CDR3 region: CASSPKEGDMNTEAFF. DNA for the CDR3: TGTGCCAGCAGTCCCAAGGAGGGGGATATGAACACTGAAGCTTTCTTT.

The chain combines TRBV29-1 with TRBJ2-3; D unresolved. This CDR3 region has 11 residues. V lost 3 bases, J lost 4 bases, and 5 bases lay in between. Germline V CDR1 and CDR2: SQVTM, ANQGSEA. CDR3 region: CSVDPPDTQYF. CDR3 coding DNA: TGCAGCGTTGACCCCCCAGATACGCAGTATTTT.

There are a few counts of this clone. DNA of the CDR3: TGTGCCAGCAGTTTGGGGCAATCCAAAGAGACCCAGTACTTC. This translates into CASSLGQSKETQYF. The V call is TRBV27, the J call TRBJ2-5; a weak D match, TRBD1 (5 bases). CDR3 size: 14 residues. Per the germline V gene, CDR1 is MNHEY and CDR2 is SMNVEV (reference sequence). V lost 3 bases, J lost 3 bases, and 11 bases lay in between.

This sequence joins TRBV27 and TRBJ2-1; TRBD2 matches 13 bases. This CDR3 has 16 residues. The germline V gene has CDR1 MNHEY and CDR2 SMNVEV (reference sequence). Losses at the gene ends were 4 bases for V and 5 bases for J; bases not matched to a gene: 5. This CDR3 is CASSSGTSGAHNEQFF. CDR3 coding DNA: TGTGCCAGCAGTTCCGGGACTAGCGGGGCCCACAATGAGCAGTTCTTC.

The V gene is TRBV30, the J gene TRBJ2-7; no reliable D call. Germline V gene sequence: CDR1 GTSNPN, CDR2 SVGIG (reference sequence). CDR3 length: 12 residues. Trimming removed 0 bases from V and 3 bases from J, with 6 bases in between. CDR3: CAWSVAVYEQYF. For the CDR3, the DNA is TGTGCCTGGAGTGTAGCAGTCTACGAGCAGTACTTC. Together with reference TRBV30 and TRBJ2-7, the CDR3 gives the full variable domain: SQTIHQWPATLVQPVGSPLSLECTVEGTSNPNLYWYRQAAGRGLQLLFYSVGIGQISSEVPQNLSASRPQDRQFILSSKKLLLSDSGFYLCAWSVAVYEQYFGPGTRLTVT.

The DNA for the CDR3 is TGTGCCAGCAGTGCGGGGGGCCAAGACACAGATACGCAGTATTTT. This sequence encodes CASSAGGQDTDTQYF. The chain is built from TRBV6-9 and TRBJ2-3; TRBD2 matches at 8 bases. The CDR3 sequence is 15 residues long. V lost 5 bases to trimming and J lost 2 bases; unmatched junction nucleotides: 6. In germline, CDR1 is MNHGY, CDR2 SVAAGI.

The chain couples TRBV13 to TRBJ2-3; either TRBD1 or TRBD2 may fit D (5 bases each). V was clipped by 5 bases and J by 1 base, with 10 bases between them. The germline gives CDR1 PRHDT, CDR2 FYEKMQ (reference sequence). The CDR3 is made up of 14 amino acids. The CDR3 sequence is CASSPPGRTDTQYF. The CDR3 bases are TGTGCCAGCAGCCCTCCGGGGCGCACAGATACGCAGTATTTT.